These 9 T cell receptor beta chains were all obtained from the same sample, sequenced in a study of T-cell reconstitution after alpha-beta-depleted transplantation in children (dated by TCRdb to the mid-2010s). In light of the paper, this sample's time point label describes: day 60 (about 2 months) after transplantation. Explained via the paper, the treatment or condition label denotes: allogeneic hematopoietic cell transplantation with graft depleted of TCRalphabeta T cells and CD19 B cells. Receptors were amplified or captured by PCR. Sequencing instrument: Illumina HiSeq 2500. Molecular barcoding was employed in the preparation of TCR libraries, with unique molecular identifiers being used to normalize TCRbeta repertoire quantification. TCRdb reprocessing: public reads trimmed at Q25 with fastp, clones called with MiXCR, in-frame beta chains kept. When rows share a CDR3 protein, they turn into one entry using the most common DNA and genes. The sample contains about 16,000 distinct CDR3 sequences, about 7.6% of them found a single time. Jointly, the top ten make up 35% to 40% of the sample.

This specimen was PBMCs, mostly from graft donor cells, taken 60 days after TCRalphabeta/CD19-depleted stem cell transplant. These receptors came from a boy less than two years old who had a stem cell transplant for Wiskott-Aldrich syndrome, so the T cells may come from the graft donor.

This clonotype appeared many times. V usage is TRBV4-1 and J usage is TRBJ1-4; D is unclear. In germline, CDR1 is MGHRA, CDR2 YSYEKL. This CDR3 has 15 residues. V gave up 3 bases and J gave up 8 bases, with 16 bases separating them. This CDR3 is CASSHSFGLTEKLFF. For the CDR3, the DNA is TGCGCCAGCAGCCATAGCTTTGGACTGACGGAAAAACTGTTTTTT.

V is TRBV20-1 and J is TRBJ1-5; D ambiguous. The V and J ends lost 3 bases and 0 bases respectively, with 6 bases between them. The V gene's germline CDR1 is DFQATT and CDR2 SNEGSKA (reference sequence). The CDR3 loop spans 13 amino acids. This chain's CDR3 is CSASRGSNQPQHF. CDR3 sequence (DNA): TGCAGTGCTAGCCGTGGTAGCAATCAGCCCCAGCATTTT.

This clonotype was picked up many times. J is TRBJ2-1 and V is TRBV24-1; D is possibly TRBD2 (7 bases). The CDR3 has 14 amino acids. Germline V lookup: CDR1 KGHDR, CDR2 SFDVKD. V lost 8 bases and J lost 0, with 10 bases in between. The CDR3 region is CATTGGPSYNEQFF. The CDR3 region has the DNA TGTGCCACCACCGGGGGGCCCTCCTACAATGAGCAGTTCTTC.

This clonotype has at least ten counts. The V call is TRBV7-9, the J call TRBJ2-1, with 9 positions matching TRBD1. V lost 5 bases and J lost 9; bases outside the gene matches: 11. This CDR3 is built from 15 residues. Per the germline V gene, CDR1 is SEHNR and CDR2 is FQNEAQ (reference sequence). CDR3 in DNA: TGTGCCAGCAGCCCCCGAGGACAGGGGCTCGGTGAGCAGTTCTTC. It encodes CASSPRGQGLGEQFF.

A few counts support this clonotype. V and J are TRBV6-1 and TRBJ2-7; D unresolved. Germline V gene sequence: CDR1 MNHNS, CDR2 SASEGT. The CDR3 covers 11 residues. The V end lost 7 bases, the J end lost 3 bases, and 7 bases lay between the germline ends. DNA for the CDR3: TGTGCCAGCACCCTGGTCTACGAGCAGTACTTC. Amino acid sequence: CASTLVYEQYF.

This clonotype came up a few times. The genes are TRBV4-1 and TRBJ2-1, with TRBD2 as a possible D gene (5 bases). The germline CDR1 and CDR2 sequences are MGHRA and YSYEKL. This CDR3 has 17 residues. Trimming shortened V by 1 base and J by 4 bases, and 17 bases separated the two germline ends. CDR3 nucleotide sequence: TGCGCCAGCAGCCAAGTCTCAAGGCGGGCTTCGTACAATGAGCAGTTCTTC. This codes for CASSQVSRRASYNEQFF.

This clonotype was recorded at least ten times. The chain employs TRBV7-6 and TRBJ2-1; 9 bases are a match to TRBD2. The V and J ends lost 3 bases and 7 bases, in that order; junction bases with no gene match: 7. Per germline, CDR1 SGHVS and CDR2 FNYEAQ. The CDR3 sequence is 15 residues long. CDR3 sequence (DNA): TGTGCCAGCAGCTTGCGAGCGGGAGGTTTAAATGAGCAGTTCTTC. It encodes CASSLRAGGLNEQFF.

This clonotype was found many times. This chain's CDR3 is CASSLSQLYEQYF. The CDR3 DNA follows: TGTGCCAGCAGCTTGTCACAGCTCTACGAGCAGTACTTC. The chain is built from TRBV5-6 and TRBJ2-7; D is unclear. V was cut by 1 base and J by 3 bases, with 8 bases left in between. Germline CDR1 and CDR2: SGHDT and YYEEEE. The CDR3 is made up of 13 amino acids.

V is TRBV6-1 and J is TRBJ2-7; D not resolved. Germline V gene data show CDR1 as MNHNS and CDR2 as SASEGT. Trimming took off 4 bases at V and 0 bases at J, with 7 bases between the two ends. CDR3 length: 13 amino acids. The CDR3: CASSGWSSYEQYF. The CDR3 bases are TGTGCCAGCAGTGGCTGGTCCTCCTACGAGCAGTACTTC.